These 26 T cell receptor beta chains were all obtained from the same sample, sequenced in a study of vaccination effects on CD4 cells after COVID-19. Antigen-specific CD4+ T cells expanded by the ViraFEST assay with viral peptide pools were then sequenced. Having been cultured for about ten days, the cells underwent CD4+ T cell isolation. Participants were given two doses of BNT162b2 or mRNA-1273 vaccine. Some clones are missing from TCRdb's copy, which holds only in-frame ones; the method was immunoSEQ multiplex PCR. Found here are approximately 28,000 clones, over 55% of them singletons; the top ten hold around 9.7%. No antigen has been assigned to these receptors. The sample in question was CD4+ T cells from PBMCs cultured with HCoV-NL63 spike peptides, obtained after COVID-19 vaccination. The receptors originated from a human donor who received a COVID-19 vaccine.

The V and J genes are TRBV4-2 and TRBJ2-3; unclear D gene. The germline gives CDR1 LGHNA, CDR2 YNFKEQ. V gave up 0 bases and J gave up 4 bases, with 8 bases separating them. There are 14 residues in the CDR3. The CDR3 region is CASSQEAQADTQYF. CDR3 nucleotide sequence: TGTGCCAGCAGCCAAGAGGCCCAGGCAGATACGCAGTATTTT.

The genes are TRBV2 and TRBJ1-2; the match to TRBD1 covers 9 bases. Germline V gene data show CDR1 as SNHLY and CDR2 as FYNNEI. This CDR3 has 14 amino acids. With 7 bases clipped from V and 5 bases from J, the junction kept 8 bases outside the gene matches. The CDR3 loop is CASNDRGLPYGYTF. The CDR3 DNA follows: TGTGCCAGCAACGACAGGGGGTTACCGTATGGCTACACCTTC.

The CDR3 DNA sequence: TGCGCCAGCGCTTTGGCGGCAGGGAGGGATTCAGAGACCCAGTACTTC. The encoded protein is CASALAAGRDSETQYF. The chain couples TRBV5-1 to TRBJ2-5; 7 positions agree with TRBD2. The CDR3 spans 16 residues. Germline loops: CDR1 SGHRS, CDR2 YFSETQ. Germline trimming cut 7 bases from V and 4 bases from J; bases unmatched to any gene: 16.

The rearrangement links TRBV20-1 to TRBJ2-2; 7 positions agree with TRBD1. CDR1 is DFQATT, CDR2 SNEGSKA, per germline (reference sequence). The CDR3 is made up of 11 amino acids. Trimming cost V 7 bases and J 6 bases; bases outside gene matches: 2. CDR3 in DNA: TGCAGTGTCCAGGGGGCCGGGGAGCTGTTTTTT. Protein product: CSVQGAGELFF.

The V call is TRBV19, the J call TRBJ2-5; 8 nucleotides match TRBD2. The CDR3 runs to 17 residues. V shed 3 bases and J 2 bases; nucleotides not matched to a gene: 11. Germline CDR1 and CDR2: LNHDA and SQIVND (reference sequence). CDR3 nucleotides: TGTGCCAGTAGTATTGCCCCCCAAGCGGGAGTTCAAGAGACCCAGTACTTC. Its translation: CASSIAPQAGVQETQYF.

The DNA of the CDR3 is TGTGCCAGCAGCTCTAGGGCGGTGAACACTGAAGCTTTCTTT. Amino acids: CASSSRAVNTEAFF. The V gene is TRBV7-9, the J gene TRBJ1-1, with no clear D. This CDR3 region has 14 residues. The V end was cut by 4 bases, the J end by 0 bases, with 9 bases between. Per the germline V gene, CDR1 is SEHNR and CDR2 is FQNEAQ (reference sequence).

The V gene is TRBV6-5, the J gene TRBJ1-5; 7 positions match TRBD1. V lost 6 bases to trimming and J lost 0 bases; unmatched junction nucleotides: 5. Germline V CDR1 and CDR2: MNHEY, SVGAGI. The CDR3 runs to 15 residues. CDR3 in amino acids: CASRRQGHSNQPQHF. CDR3 nucleotide sequence: TGTGCCAGCAGACGACAGGGTCATAGCAATCAGCCCCAGCATTTT.

The V call is TRBV4-2, the J call TRBJ2-7, with TRBD2 identical over 14 bases. Losses at the gene ends were 1 base for V and 3 bases for J; bases not matched to a gene: 2. The CDR3 extends over 16 amino acids. Germline loops: CDR1 LGHNA, CDR2 YNFKEQ. CDR3 coding DNA: TGTGCCAGCAGCCAAGCGACTAGCGGGGGGGTCTACGAGCAGTACTTC. Encoded protein: CASSQATSGGVYEQYF.

J is TRBJ2-2 and V is TRBV19; D is tentatively TRBD1 or TRBD2 (5 bases each). This CDR3 is 20 amino acids long. V lost 0 bases and J lost 4, with 24 bases in between. Looked up from germline, CDR1 is LNHDA and CDR2 is SQIVND (reference sequence). The CDR3 here is CASSIDWGGLLGDGTGELFF. The CDR3 DNA reads TGTGCCAGTAGTATAGATTGGGGCGGACTCCTTGGCGACGGCACCGGGGAGCTGTTTTTT.

The rearrangement joins TRBV13 to TRBJ1-5; maybe TRBD1 (6 bases). This CDR3 has 14 residues. The V end lost 1 base, the J end lost 7 bases, and 11 bases lay between the germline ends. The germline gives CDR1 PRHDT, CDR2 FYEKMQ (reference sequence). The CDR3 loop is CASSLAQGGQPQHF. The CDR3 DNA reads as TGTGCCAGCAGCTTAGCACAGGGTGGACAGCCCCAGCATTTT.

The chain combines TRBV7-8 with TRBJ2-7; 12 bases fit TRBD2. The CDR3 is 14 amino acids. Looked up from germline, CDR1 is SGHVS and CDR2 is FQNEAQ. V shed 7 bases, J shed 4 bases, and the junction held 5 bases outside the gene matches. The CDR3 DNA follows: TGTGCCAGCACCATACTAGCGGGGGGATACGAGCAGTACTTC. Translation gives CASTILAGGYEQYF.

The chain combines TRBV6-1 with TRBJ2-5; 8 bases match TRBD2. Germline loops: CDR1 MNHNS, CDR2 SASEGT. Trimming at V came to 2 bases and at J to 3 bases, leaving 11 bases not matched to a gene. This CDR3 contains 17 residues. In DNA, the CDR3 is TGTGCCAGCAGTGAACCCGTGATAGCGGGGTTCGAAGAGACCCAGTACTTC. This encodes CASSEPVIAGFEETQYF.

This chain uses TRBV7-9 with TRBJ1-5; TRBD1 is a possible D gene (6 bases). V lost 4 bases, J lost 7 bases, and 14 bases lay in between. Germline CDR1 SEHNR, CDR2 FQNEAQ (reference sequence). The CDR3 length is 14 residues. CDR3 loop: CASSSEAGGQPQHF. Written as DNA, the CDR3 is TGTGCCAGCAGCTCAGAGGCGGGGGGCCAGCCCCAGCATTTT.

This clone was counted between two and nine times. The chain links TRBV6-5 to TRBJ1-2; D gene unclear. With 1 base removed from V and 6 bases from J, the gap between germline ends came to 9 bases. This CDR3 has 13 amino acids. The germline CDR1 and CDR2 sequences are MNHEY and SVGAGI. For the CDR3, the DNA is TGTGCCAGCAGTTACTTATCCCAAAATGGCTACACCTTC. This encodes CASSYLSQNGYTF.

V usage is TRBV30 and J usage is TRBJ1-4, with D maybe TRBD1 (5 bases). Looked up from germline, CDR1 is GTSNPN and CDR2 is SVGIG (reference sequence). With 0 bases removed from V and 7 bases from J, the gap between germline ends came to 12 bases. The CDR3 sequence is 14 residues long. The CDR3: CAWSVQGAGEKLFF. The CDR3 DNA sequence: TGTGCCTGGAGTGTTCAGGGTGCAGGTGAAAAACTGTTTTTT.

The rearrangement uses TRBV18 and TRBJ1-5; TRBD1 is a possible D gene (5 bases). The CDR3 contains 14 residues. Per germline, CDR1 KGHSH and CDR2 LQKENI. Trimming cost V 6 bases and J 3 bases, with 12 bases left between them. The CDR3 reads CASSTGSFNQPQHF. The CDR3 coding sequence is TGTGCCAGCTCCACAGGCAGCTTCAATCAGCCCCAGCATTTT.

In its sample, this clone was seen once. The chain recombines TRBV11-2 with TRBJ2-3; the match to TRBD1 covers 9 bases. V trimming: 5 bases; J trimming: 6 bases; junction bases outside the gene matches: 9. CDR1 and CDR2 (germline): SGHAT, FQNNGV. CDR3 size: 15 residues. CDR3 in amino acids: CASSPGQGRADTQYF. The CDR3 region has the DNA TGTGCCAGCAGCCCCGGACAGGGGAGGGCCGATACGCAGTATTTT.

This chain uses TRBV6-5 with TRBJ1-5; 7 bases map to TRBD1. Germline CDR1 is MNHEY and CDR2 is SVGAGI. V lost 5 bases to trimming and J lost 2 bases; unmatched junction nucleotides: 6. CDR3 length: 15 amino acids. This CDR3 is CASSTRTGGNQPQHF. CDR3 in DNA: TGTGCCAGCAGTACACGGACAGGTGGCAATCAGCCCCAGCATTTT.

CDR3 coding DNA: TGTGCCAGCAGTTTATCCTCTTGGGCTCTCACGAACACCGGGGAGCTGTTTTTT. It translates to CASSLSSWALTNTGELFF. The chain combines TRBV27 with TRBJ2-2; D uncertain. Per the germline V gene, CDR1 is MNHEY and CDR2 is SMNVEV (reference sequence). V was clipped by 0 bases and J by 0 bases, with 14 bases between them. CDR3 length equals 18 residues.

The chain uses TRBV6-4 and TRBJ2-4, with no clear D. V was shortened by 2 bases and J by 0 bases, with 8 bases between the two germline ends. Germline V gene data show CDR1 as MRHNA and CDR2 as SNTAGT. This CDR3 has 15 amino acids. The CDR3 DNA reads as TGTGCCAGCAGTGACCCCCCGCTAGCCAAAAACATTCAGTACTTC. Its protein product is CASSDPPLAKNIQYF.

The chain employs TRBV29-1 and TRBJ2-2, with D possibly being TRBD1 (5 bases). The CDR3 sequence is 15 residues long. V was cut by 2 bases and J by 0 bases, with 10 bases left in between. CDR1 is SQVTM, CDR2 ANQGSEA, per germline. CDR3 sequence reads: CSVESGPANTGELFF. The CDR3 nucleotides are TGCAGCGTTGAATCAGGGCCAGCGAACACCGGGGAGCTGTTTTTT.

The genes are TRBV7-9 and TRBJ2-3; D is perhaps TRBD2 (5 bases). V lost 4 bases to trimming and J lost 3 bases, with 14 bases between them. Germline assignment: CDR1 SEHNR and CDR2 FQNEAQ (reference sequence). This CDR3 contains 15 residues. The CDR3 spells CASSSRAAITDTQYF. CDR3 DNA: TGTGCCAGCAGCTCCCGAGCGGCAATAACAGATACGCAGTATTTT.

The chain carries TRBV6-5 and TRBJ2-7, with 7 bases identical to TRBD2. Germline CDR1 and CDR2: MNHEY and SVGAGI. CDR3 size: 14 residues. V dropped 2 bases and J dropped 7; count of bases not matched to a gene: 8. CDR3 sequence (DNA): TGTGCCAGCAGTTACGACCCGACTAGCTCTGAGCAGTACTTC. Translated: CASSYDPTSSEQYF.

The CDR3 here is CAWTTSSAYYNEQFF. CDR3 nucleotide sequence: TGTGCCTGGACAACATCTAGCGCCTACTACAATGAGCAGTTCTTC. The J gene is TRBJ2-1, the V gene TRBV30; the D gene is possibly TRBD2 (6 bases). This CDR3 contains 15 residues. V shed 4 bases and J shed 3 bases, with 16 bases lying between them. Per the germline V gene, CDR1 is GTSNPN and CDR2 is SVGIG (reference sequence).

V and J are TRBV19 and TRBJ1-1, with D uncertain. The V gene lost 2 bases and the J gene lost 0 bases, with 7 bases spanning the gap. Germline lookup yields CDR1 LNHDA and CDR2 SQIVND (reference sequence). The CDR3 is made up of 14 amino acids. CDR3 residues: CASSIIGVNTEAFF. The CDR3 nucleotides read TGTGCCAGTAGTATAATCGGGGTGAACACTGAAGCTTTCTTT. The variable domain in full, with the rest retrieved from reference TRBV19 and TRBJ1-1, is DGGITQSPKYLFRKEGQNVTLSCEQNLNHDAMYWYRQDPGQGLRLIYYSQIVNDFQKGDIAEGYSVSREKKESFPLTVTSAQKNPTAFYLCASSIIGVNTEAFFGQGTRLTVV.

J is TRBJ2-3 and V is TRBV10-3; TRBD2 aligns across 7 bases. CDR3 length equals 17 residues. Looked up from germline, CDR1 is ENHRY and CDR2 is SYGVKD. Trimming at V came to 2 bases and at J to 6 bases, leaving 14 bases not matched to a gene. The CDR3 protein is CAISEGWVRAGEDTQYF. The CDR3 nucleotides are TGTGCCATCAGTGAGGGGTGGGTCCGTGCGGGAGAGGATACGCAGTATTTT.